The sequence of this T cell receptor (beta chain) was determined in a study of identical twins. V lost 4 bases, J lost 0 bases, and 6 bases stayed unmatched. The CDR3 covers 16 residues. Per the germline V gene, CDR1 is MGHRA and CDR2 is YSYEKL. This clonotype came up a few times. One entry per CDR3 protein, called by TCRdb with MiXCR from the 5' RACE reads. The sample has 400,000 or so distinct CDR3 sequences; around 9% are singletons. The TCR comes from a woman between 45 and 60 years old in good health. The specimen sequenced was naive T cells sorted from blood. The rearrangement uses TRBV4-1 and TRBJ2-7; TRBD1 matches 10 bases. CDR3 amino acids: CASSPPRQGASYEQYF. The DNA for the CDR3 is TGCGCCAGCAGCCCCCCGAGACAGGGGGCCTCCTACGAGCAGTACTTC.